Below, 19 T cell receptor beta chains from the same sample are listed, as sequenced in a study of blood T cell repertoires in COVID-19. TCRdb's table, derived via immunoSEQ multiplex PCR, lists solely in-frame clones and lacks some. There are approximately 28,000 clones in the sample; approximately 88% occur only once, and 4.5% to 7.5% lies in the top ten. Sample: peripheral blood. These receptors came from a human donor in a cohort sampled during active COVID-19.

This clone was counted once. This sequence joins TRBV28 and TRBJ2-3, with 7 nucleotides matching TRBD1. The ends lost 6 bases at V and 2 bases at J; junction bases unmatched: 5. Looked up from germline, CDR1 is MDHEN and CDR2 is SYDVKM. CDR3 length equals 14 residues. CDR3 in amino acids: CASSRQGVTDTQYF. For the CDR3, the DNA is TGTGCCAGCAGCCGACAGGGTGTCACAGATACGCAGTATTTT.

The chain links TRBV29-1 to TRBJ2-1; D not resolved. Germline CDR1 SQVTM, CDR2 ANQGSEA. The CDR3 totals 14 residues. V was cut by 2 bases and J by 8 bases, with 16 bases left in between. The chain's CDR3 is CSVESQTTYDEQFF. The DNA for the CDR3 is TGCAGCGTTGAATCCCAGACAACATACGATGAGCAGTTCTTC.

This clone was counted a single time. V and J are TRBV5-1 and TRBJ2-1; 8 positions match TRBD1. CDR1 and CDR2 from the germline V gene are SGHRS and YFSETQ. This CDR3 region has 16 residues. The V gene end was trimmed by 1 base and the J gene end by 3 bases; junction bases not matched to a gene: 6. The DNA for the CDR3 is TGCGCCAGCAGCTTGAGTCAGGGGGCAAGCTACAATGAGCAGTTCTTC. It translates to CASSLSQGASYNEQFF.

This chain connects TRBV7-2 to TRBJ2-4, with 8 bases that match TRBD1. Germline CDR1 SGHTA, CDR2 FQGNSA. After removal of 1 base from V and 8 bases from J, the junction contained 7 bases not matched to a gene. The CDR3 consists of 15 residues. The CDR3 coding sequence is TGTGCCAGCAGCTTAGGGGGACAGGCCTGGGACATTCAGTACTTC. The encoded protein is CASSLGGQAWDIQYF.

V usage is TRBV29-1 and J usage is TRBJ2-3; D may be TRBD1 (6 bases). Germline V lookup: CDR1 SQVTM, CDR2 ANQGSEA. The CDR3 has 15 residues. V was trimmed by 0 bases and J by 1 base, leaving 11 bases between them. As DNA, the CDR3 is TGCAGCGTTGAAGAGAGGGCAGGGGGCACAGATACGCAGTATTTT. This encodes CSVEERAGGTDTQYF.

The chain carries TRBV6-5 and TRBJ1-4; TRBD1 might be the D (6 bases). CDR1 and CDR2 (germline): MNHEY, SVGAGI. V shed 4 bases and J shed 4 bases, with 16 bases lying between them. This CDR3 is built from 16 residues. The CDR3 coding sequence is TGTGCCAGCAGTTGGGCCAGGGGATCGGGTAATGAAAAACTGTTTTTT. As protein: CASSWARGSGNEKLFF.

This clone has a handful of counts. The CDR3 DNA reads TGTGCCAGTAGTCTATACCCGACAGGGTCCGAGCAGTACTTC. It is translated as CASSLYPTGSEQYF. The gene calls are TRBV19 and TRBJ2-7; 7 bases align to TRBD1. The CDR3 consists of 14 residues. Trimming at V came to 5 bases and at J to 6 bases, leaving 10 bases not matched to a gene. Germline V gene lookup returns CDR1 LNHDA and CDR2 SQIVND (reference sequence).

The chain recombines TRBV9 with TRBJ2-1; 11 positions agree with TRBD2. Per the germline V gene, CDR1 is SGDLS and CDR2 is YYNGEE. V lost 0 bases and J lost 9; bases outside the gene matches: 8. The CDR3 covers 16 residues. The CDR3 region has the DNA TGTGCCAGCAGCGTAGTTCCTAGCGGGGGGCAGGGTGAGCAGTTCTTC. Encoded protein: CASSVVPSGGQGEQFF.

The chain employs TRBV2 and TRBJ2-2; 11 nucleotides match TRBD2. The CDR3 length is 14 residues. Germline V lookup: CDR1 SNHLY, CDR2 FYNNEI. V was pared by 8 bases and J by 1 base, with 0 bases of the junction left unmatched. The CDR3 coding sequence is TGTGCCAGCGGACTAGCGGGGAACACCGGGGAGCTGTTTTTT. Translating gives CASGLAGNTGELFF. Filled out from reference TRBV2 and TRBJ2-2, the complete variable domain reads EPEVTQTPSHQVTQMGQEVILRCVPISNHLYFYWYRQILGQKVEFLVSFYNNEISEKSEIFDDQFSVERPDGSNFTLKIRSTKLEDSAMYFCASGLAGNTGELFFGEGSRLTVL.

The chain carries TRBV6-5 and TRBJ2-7; perhaps TRBD2 as D (6 bases). CDR1 and CDR2 from the germline V gene are MNHEY and SVGAGI. Trimming pared 8 bases from V and 1 base from J, leaving 18 bases between. The CDR3 spans 15 residues. CDR3 bases: TGTGCCAGCTCCCCTCGGGGACTCGCATCCTACGAGCAGTACTTC. It specifies CASSPRGLASYEQYF.

The V and J genes are TRBV7-3 and TRBJ2-2; 9 positions agree with TRBD1. The CDR3 contains 13 residues. Germline CDR1 and CDR2: SGHTA and FQGTGA. The V and J ends lost 5 bases and 7 bases, in that order; junction bases with no gene match: 2. The DNA of the CDR3 is TGTGCCAGCAGCCGGGACAGGGTCGGGGAGCTGTTTTTT. This gives the protein CASSRDRVGELFF.

The gene calls are TRBV7-3 and TRBJ1-2; no clear D. Per germline, CDR1 SGHTA and CDR2 FQGTGA. Trimming removed 1 base from V and 0 bases from J, with 9 bases in between. The CDR3 is 15 residues long. CDR3 loop: CASSLIREANYGYTF. Here the CDR3 DNA reads TGTGCCAGCAGCTTAATTAGGGAGGCTAACTATGGCTACACCTTC.

Concerning this clone: Other nucleotide sequences from this sample produce the same CDR3. The V and J genes are TRBV27 and TRBJ2-1, with D tentatively TRBD2 (5 bases). The CDR3 length is 13 residues. Germline V gene sequence: CDR1 MNHEY, CDR2 SMNVEV (reference sequence). Deletions cut 8 bases from V and 3 bases from J, with 11 bases between. CDR3: CASGPRDYNEQFF. CDR3 sequence (DNA): TGTGCCAGCGGCCCCCGGGACTACAATGAGCAGTTCTTC.

The chain uses TRBV28 and TRBJ2-3, with D possibly being TRBD2 (6 bases). Trimming removed 5 bases at V and 3 bases at J, with 12 bases between. This CDR3 contains 14 residues. CDR1 is MDHEN, CDR2 SYDVKM, per germline. CDR3 bases: TGTGCCAGCAGTGCCCCGGGACTGACAGATACGCAGTATTTT. This sequence encodes CASSAPGLTDTQYF. Full variable domain (rest looked up from reference TRBV28 and TRBJ2-3): DVKVTQSSRYLVKRTGEKVFLECVQDMDHENMFWYRQDPGLGLRLIYFSYDVKMKEKGDIPEGYSVSREKKERFSLILESASTNQTSMYLCASSAPGLTDTQYFGPGTRLTVL.

The chain links TRBV29-1 to TRBJ2-1, with 7 positions matching TRBD1. The CDR3 is 15 amino acids. The ends lost 0 bases at V and 8 bases at J; junction bases unmatched: 10. Germline V lookup: CDR1 SQVTM, CDR2 ANQGSEA. Here the CDR3 DNA reads TGCAGCGTTGAAGACCACGCGACAGGGATCGATGAGCAGTTCTTC. Amino acids: CSVEDHATGIDEQFF.

This chain uses TRBV7-6 with TRBJ2-7; TRBD2 agrees at 9 bases. V was clipped by 5 bases and J by 0 bases; unmatched bases: 2. Looked up from germline, CDR1 is SGHVS and CDR2 is FNYEAQ. The CDR3 has 14 amino acids. The CDR3 coding sequence is TGTGCCAGCAGCCGGCGGGAGGGCTCCTACGAGCAGTACTTC. It is translated as CASSRREGSYEQYF. Together with reference TRBV7-6 and TRBJ2-7, the CDR3 gives the full variable domain: GAGVSQSPRYKVTKRGQDVALRCDPISGHVSLYWYRQALGQGPEFLTYFNYEAQQDKSGLPNDRFSAERPEGSISTLTIQRTEQRDSAMYRCASSRREGSYEQYFGPGTRLTVT.

This chain connects TRBV7-2 to TRBJ1-2; D call uncertain. Germline values: CDR1 SGHTA, CDR2 FQGNSA. V was pared by 1 base and J by 13 bases, with 22 bases between. CDR3 length equals 15 residues. Written as DNA, the CDR3 is TGTGCCAGCAGCTTAGTTTTTAGCGTGGCACTACCTGTCACCTTC. It codes for CASSLVFSVALPVTF.

This chain uses TRBV27 with TRBJ1-6, with D hard to call. Deletions cut 7 bases from V and 3 bases from J, with 4 bases between. There are 12 residues in the CDR3. Germline V gene data show CDR1 as MNHEY and CDR2 as SMNVEV (reference sequence). The CDR3 nucleotides are TGTGCCAGCACAGGCTATAATTCACCCCTCCACTTT. As protein: CASTGYNSPLHF.

This clone appeared once. V gene TRBV5-1 combines with J gene TRBJ2-5; 9 nucleotides match TRBD1. The germline V gene encodes CDR1 SGHRS and CDR2 YFSETQ. V lost 0 bases, J lost 0 bases, and 0 bases stayed unmatched. The CDR3 is made up of 15 amino acids. CDR3 bases: TGCGCCAGCAGCTTGGGGGACAGGGACCAAGAGACCCAGTACTTC. It specifies CASSLGDRDQETQYF.